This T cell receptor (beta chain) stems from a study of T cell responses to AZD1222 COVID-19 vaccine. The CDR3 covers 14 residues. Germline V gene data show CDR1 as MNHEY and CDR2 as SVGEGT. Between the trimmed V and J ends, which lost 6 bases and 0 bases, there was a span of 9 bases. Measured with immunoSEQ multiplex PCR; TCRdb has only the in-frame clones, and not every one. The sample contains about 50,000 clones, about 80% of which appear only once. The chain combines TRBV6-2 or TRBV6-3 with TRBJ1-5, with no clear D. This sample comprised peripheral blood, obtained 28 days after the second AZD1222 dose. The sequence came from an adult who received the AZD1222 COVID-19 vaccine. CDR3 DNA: TGTGCCAGCAGCAGAACAAATAGCAATCAGCCCCAGCATTTT. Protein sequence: CASSRTNSNQPQHF.